These T cell receptor beta chains were read from a single sample in a study of regulatory T cells in long-lasting Graves disease. TCRdb analysed the multiplex PCR reads with MiXCR anew, one entry per CDR3 protein. Of 350,000 to 550,000 distinct CDR3 sequences in the sample, around 17% were seen once. These data also featured in a second study, about T cells in Graves' hyperthyroidism and ophthalmopathy.

The sample consisted of peripheral blood mononuclear cells (PBMCs), taken at new diagnosis, from a patient treated with antithyroid drugs. All receptors derive from a woman aged 18-35 years with Graves disease. Both conserved end residues are part of each CDR3. Fields, in order: V gene, D gene, CDR3 length, J gene, clone size, CDR3 DNA, CDR3 protein. D genes are given only for firm matches. The listing skips clone size in some rows; elsewhere it reads once, few, many or a size class.

TRBV20-1	NA	11	TRBJ2-2	NA	TGCAGTGCTAGAGATAGCGGGGAGCTGTTTTTT	CSARDSGELFF
TRBV28	NA	16	TRBJ1-1	NA	TGTGCCAGCAGTTTGGACTTAGCCGGAACTGTCACTGAAGCTTTCTTT	CASSLDLAGTVTEAFF
TRBV19	NA	14	TRBJ2-1	few	TGTGCCAGTAGTATACTATGGGGGTCCGATGAGCAGTTCTTC	CASSILWGSDEQFF
TRBV29-1	NA	14	TRBJ2-2	few	TGCAGCGCATTACACAACTCGGGCACCGGGGAGCTGTTTTTT	CSALHNSGTGELFF
TRBV7-2	TRBD1	14	TRBJ2-7	many	TGTGCCAGCAGCCCAGACAGGGGGCGATACGAGCAGTACTTC	CASSPDRGRYEQYF
TRBV14	NA	12	TRBJ2-7	few	TGTGCCAGCAGCCAAGGGCGAATGTCGCCGTACTTC	CASSQGRMSPYF
TRBV9	NA	15	TRBJ2-7	few	TGTGCCAGCAGCGTAGGAGTTAGTAACTCCTACGAGCAGTACTTC	CASSVGVSNSYEQYF
TRBV6-9	TRBD1	15	TRBJ2-3	many	TGTGCCAGCAGTTACGGACAGGGGTTCCCAGATACGCAGTATTTT	CASSYGQGFPDTQYF
TRBV28	NA	14	TRBJ2-1	many	TGTGCCAGCATTAGGGGGAACCCATACAATGAGCAGTTCTTC	CASIRGNPYNEQFF
TRBV7-2	NA	13	TRBJ2-7	many	TGTGCCAGCAGTTTTTCCGACAGCTACGAGCAGTACTTC	CASSFSDSYEQYF
TRBV12-3/TRBV12-4	NA	12	TRBJ1-4	many	TGTGCCAGCAGTTTAGTAGGTGAAAAACTGTTTTTT	CASSLVGEKLFF
TRBV5-1	TRBD2	15	TRBJ2-1	few	TGCGCCAGCAGCTTGGCTGGCGGGAGTGTGGATGAGCAGTTCTTC	CASSLAGGSVDEQFF
TRBV20-1	NA	14	TRBJ2-2	many	TGCAGTGCGCGACAAGCCGCGAACACTGGGGAGCTGTTTTTT	CSARQAANTGELFF
TRBV4-2	NA	13	TRBJ1-4	many	TGTGCCAGCAGCCAAGATGCAAGGGAAAAACTGTTTTTT	CASSQDAREKLFF
TRBV20-1	TRBD1	15	TRBJ1-4	few	TGCAGTGCTAGAGATCAGGGACAGGGATCCGAAAAACTGTTTTTT	CSARDQGQGSEKLFF
TRBV2	TRBD1	13	TRBJ1-5	NA	TGTGCCAGCCAAGGACAGGTATTACTGGCCCAGCATTTT	CASQGQVLLAQHF
TRBV20-1	NA	15	TRBJ2-1	many	TGCAGTGCTAGAGACCGGGAGCTTTCCTACAATGAGCAGTTCTTC	CSARDRELSYNEQFF
TRBV28	NA	16	TRBJ1-4	many	TGTGCCAGCAGGGGGTTCGAGGGGGCAACTAATGAAAAACTGTTTTTT	CASRGFEGATNEKLFF
TRBV7-2	TRBD2	15	TRBJ2-2	few	TGTGCCAGCAGCTCTCTAGCGGGAGTCACCGGGGAGCTGTTTTTT	CASSSLAGVTGELFF
TRBV20-1	NA	14	TRBJ1-5	many	TGCAGTGCTAGCGAACCTTATAGCAATCAGCCCCAGCATTTT	CSASEPYSNQPQHF
TRBV28	NA	16	TRBJ2-3	many	TGTGCCAGCAGTTTACTTGGCGGGACTGCAGCAGATACGCAGTATTTT	CASSLLGGTAADTQYF
TRBV3-1	TRBD2	13	TRBJ2-2	NA	TGTGCCAGCAGCCTCGGAGCGGGAGGGGAGCTGTTTTTT	CASSLGAGGELFF
TRBV29-1	NA	13	TRBJ2-1	many	TGCAGCGTTGAGACAGAGACCTACAATGAGCAGTTCTTC	CSVETETYNEQFF
TRBV5-5	TRBD1	16	TRBJ2-7	few	TGTGCCAGCAGCAAAAACCGGGGGACAGGATCCTACGAGCAGTACTTC	CASSKNRGTGSYEQYF
TRBV20-1	TRBD2	14	TRBJ2-1	NA	TGCAGTGCGGTTAAGCGGGGTCTATACAATGAGCAGTTCTTC	CSAVKRGLYNEQFF
TRBV13	TRBD2	16	TRBJ2-3	NA	TGTGCCAGCAGCTTCGGGGGGGAGGGCCGCGCAGATACGCAGTATTTT	CASSFGGEGRADTQYF
TRBV19	NA	14	TRBJ1-5	few	TGTGCCAGTAGTAGGGACGTAAGCAATCAGCCCCAGCATTTT	CASSRDVSNQPQHF
TRBV28	NA	13	TRBJ2-1	many	TGTGCCAGCAGTTCGCCCCCTGGGGTTGAGCAGTTCTTC	CASSSPPGVEQFF
TRBV4-1	TRBD1	17	TRBJ1-2	NA	TGCGCCAGCAGCCAAGACCGAACCGTAACAGGGGGTTATGGCTACACCTTC	CASSQDRTVTGGYGYTF
TRBV14	NA	13	TRBJ2-5	few	TGTGCCAGCAGCCAATTACAGCAAGAGACCCAGTACTTC	CASSQLQQETQYF
TRBV7-3	NA	14	TRBJ2-3	many	TGTGCCAGCAGCTCCTCCGCTACCTCAGATACGCAGTATTTT	CASSSSATSDTQYF
TRBV6-1	TRBD2	15	TRBJ2-2	many	TGTGCCAGCATTCGGGAGGCGGGCACCGCCGGGGAGCTGTTTTTT	CASIREAGTAGELFF
TRBV28	NA	13	TRBJ1-5	many	TGTGCCAGCCGGGGCAGCCGCAATCAGCCCCAGCATTTT	CASRGSRNQPQHF
TRBV6-1	NA	16	TRBJ2-3	many	TGTGCCAGCAGACCCGACGGACAGCCAAACACAGATACGCAGTATTTT	CASRPDGQPNTDTQYF
TRBV6-2/TRBV6-3	NA	14	TRBJ2-2	NA	TGTGCCAGCAGTTATGGTCCAGGGGACGGGGAGCTGTTTTTT	CASSYGPGDGELFF
TRBV7-8	NA	13	TRBJ1-1	NA	TGTGCCAGCAGCTTATACGAAAACACTGAAGCTTTCTTT	CASSLYENTEAFF
TRBV12-3/TRBV12-4	NA	13	TRBJ1-1	many	TGTGCCAGCAGTTATCGGCTAGGCACTGAAGCTTTCTTT	CASSYRLGTEAFF
TRBV30	TRBD2	13	TRBJ2-1	NA	TGTGCCTGGAGTGGACTAGCGGGAGGGGAGCAGTTCTTC	CAWSGLAGGEQFF
TRBV18	TRBD1	18	TRBJ2-3	NA	TGTGCCAGCTCACCCCCCCCATCGGCAGGGGGAGTTACAGATACGCAGTATTTT	CASSPPPSAGGVTDTQYF
TRBV14	TRBD2	17	TRBJ2-3	NA	TGTGCCAGCAGCCAAGCCCGGAGCGGGAGGGGTTCAGATACGCAGTATTTT	CASSQARSGRGSDTQYF
TRBV6-2/TRBV6-3	TRBD2	13	TRBJ2-1	NA	TGTGCCAGCACGGGACTAGCGAACAATGAGCAGTTCTTC	CASTGLANNEQFF
TRBV7-2	NA	14	TRBJ2-7	NA	TGTGCCAGCAGCTTCGGGACACAAGGGTACGAGCAGTACTTC	CASSFGTQGYEQYF